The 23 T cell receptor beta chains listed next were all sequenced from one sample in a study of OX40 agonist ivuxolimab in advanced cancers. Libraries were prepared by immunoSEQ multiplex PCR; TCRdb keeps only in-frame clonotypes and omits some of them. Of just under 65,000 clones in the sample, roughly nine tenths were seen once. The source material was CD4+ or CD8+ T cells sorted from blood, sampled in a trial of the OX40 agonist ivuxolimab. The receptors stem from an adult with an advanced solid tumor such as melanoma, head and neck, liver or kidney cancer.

The CDR3 DNA reads as TGTGCCAGCAATCACAGGGGGCCCAATCAGCCCCAGCATTTT. The encoded protein is CASNHRGPNQPQHF. V usage is TRBV6-1 and J usage is TRBJ1-5; 9 bases line up with TRBD1. Germline lookup yields CDR1 MNHNS and CDR2 SASEGT. The CDR3 has 14 residues. The V segment lost 7 bases and the J segment 3 bases; nucleotides outside the gene matches: 4.

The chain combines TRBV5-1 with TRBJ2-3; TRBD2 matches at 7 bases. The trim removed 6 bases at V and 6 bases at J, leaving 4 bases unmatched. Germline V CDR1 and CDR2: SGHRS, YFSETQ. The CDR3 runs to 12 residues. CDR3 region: CASKEGGDTQYF. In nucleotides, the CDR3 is TGCGCCAGCAAAGAGGGAGGGGATACGCAGTATTTT.

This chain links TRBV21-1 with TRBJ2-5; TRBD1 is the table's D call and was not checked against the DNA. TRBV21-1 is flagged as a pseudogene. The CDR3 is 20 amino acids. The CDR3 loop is CASSKGGVKRGRVTEETQYF. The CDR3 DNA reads TGTGCCAGCAGCAAAGGAGGAGTTAAGAGGGGGCGCGTGACGGAAGAGACCCAGTACTTC.

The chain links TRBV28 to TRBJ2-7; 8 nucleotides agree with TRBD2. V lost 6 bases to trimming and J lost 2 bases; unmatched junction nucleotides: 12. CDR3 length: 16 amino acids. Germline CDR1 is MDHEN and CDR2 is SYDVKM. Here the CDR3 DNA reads TGTGCCAGCAGGCACGGGGGGGGCGGAAGGACCTACGAGCAGTACTTC. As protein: CASRHGGGGRTYEQYF.

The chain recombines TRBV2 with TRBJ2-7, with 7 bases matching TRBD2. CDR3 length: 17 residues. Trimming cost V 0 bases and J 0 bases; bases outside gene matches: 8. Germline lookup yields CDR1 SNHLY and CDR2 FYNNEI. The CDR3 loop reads CASSEAGLADFSYEQYF. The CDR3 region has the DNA TGTGCCAGCAGTGAAGCGGGGCTAGCGGATTTCTCCTACGAGCAGTACTTC.

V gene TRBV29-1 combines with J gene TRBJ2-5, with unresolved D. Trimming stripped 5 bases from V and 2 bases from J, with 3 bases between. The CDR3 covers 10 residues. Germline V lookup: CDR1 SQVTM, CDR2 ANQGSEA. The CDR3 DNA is TGCAGCGTTTTACAAGAGACCCAGTACTTC. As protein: CSVLQETQYF.

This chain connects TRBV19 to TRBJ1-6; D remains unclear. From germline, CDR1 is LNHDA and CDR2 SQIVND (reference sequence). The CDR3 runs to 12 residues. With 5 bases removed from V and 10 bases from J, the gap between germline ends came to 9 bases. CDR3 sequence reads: CASSPRGSPLHF. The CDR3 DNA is TGTGCCAGTAGTCCGCGAGGGTCACCCCTCCACTTT.

Here the CDR3 DNA reads TGTGCCAGCAGCGGCCCAGGACGGAACAATGAGCAGTTCTTC. It yields the protein CASSGPGRNNEQFF. This chain connects TRBV9 to TRBJ2-1; D remains ambiguous. Trimming cost V 3 bases and J 5 bases, with 12 bases left between them. Germline CDR1 SGDLS, CDR2 YYNGEE. The CDR3 runs to 14 residues.

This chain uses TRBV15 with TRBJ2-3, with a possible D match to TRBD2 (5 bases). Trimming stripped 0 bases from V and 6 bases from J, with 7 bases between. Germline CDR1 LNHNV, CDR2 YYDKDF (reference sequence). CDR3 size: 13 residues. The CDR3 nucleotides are TGTGCCACCAGCAGAGATTGGGAGGATACGCAGTATTTT. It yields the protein CATSRDWEDTQYF.

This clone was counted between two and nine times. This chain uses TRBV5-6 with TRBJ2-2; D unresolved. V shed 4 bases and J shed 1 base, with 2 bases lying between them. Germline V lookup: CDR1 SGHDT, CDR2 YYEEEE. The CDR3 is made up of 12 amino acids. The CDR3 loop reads CASSGNTGELFF. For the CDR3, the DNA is TGTGCCAGCAGCGGGAACACCGGGGAGCTGTTTTTT. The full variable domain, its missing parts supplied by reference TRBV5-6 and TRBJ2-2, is DAGVTQSPTHLIKTRGQQVTLRCSPKSGHDTVSWYQQALGQGPQFIFQYYEEEERQRGNFPDRFSGHQFPNYSSELNVNALLLGDSALYLCASSGNTGELFFGEGSRLTVL.

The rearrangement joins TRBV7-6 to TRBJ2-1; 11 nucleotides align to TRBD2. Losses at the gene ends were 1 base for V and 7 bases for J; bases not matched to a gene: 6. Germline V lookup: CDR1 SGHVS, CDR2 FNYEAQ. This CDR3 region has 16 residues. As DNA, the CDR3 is TGTGCCAGCAGCTTAGAACTAGCGGGAGAAGGGAATGAGCAGTTCTTC. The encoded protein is CASSLELAGEGNEQFF.

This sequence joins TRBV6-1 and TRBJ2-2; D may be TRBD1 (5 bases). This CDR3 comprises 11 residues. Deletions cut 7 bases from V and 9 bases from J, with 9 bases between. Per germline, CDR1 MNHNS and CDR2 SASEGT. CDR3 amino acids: CASTQGRELFF. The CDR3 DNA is TGTGCCAGCACCCAGGGCAGGGAGCTGTTTTTT.

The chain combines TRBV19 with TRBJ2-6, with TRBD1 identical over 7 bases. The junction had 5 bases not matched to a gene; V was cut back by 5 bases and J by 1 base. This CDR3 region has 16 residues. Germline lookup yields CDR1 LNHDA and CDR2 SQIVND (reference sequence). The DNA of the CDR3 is TGTGCCAGTAGTGATAGGGGGCGGTCTGGGGCCAACGTCCTGACTTTC. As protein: CASSDRGRSGANVLTF.

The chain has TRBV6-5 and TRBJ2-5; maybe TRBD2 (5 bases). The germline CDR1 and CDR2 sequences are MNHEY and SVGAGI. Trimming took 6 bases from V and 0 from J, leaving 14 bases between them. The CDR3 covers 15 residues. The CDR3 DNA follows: TGTGCCAGCAGCCACTCGAGGGCGTACCAAGAGACCCAGTACTTC. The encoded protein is CASSHSRAYQETQYF.

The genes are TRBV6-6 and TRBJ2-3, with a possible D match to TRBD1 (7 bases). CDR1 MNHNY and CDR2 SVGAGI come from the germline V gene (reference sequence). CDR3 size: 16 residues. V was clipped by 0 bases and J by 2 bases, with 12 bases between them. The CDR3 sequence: CASSYSQGTYTDTQYF. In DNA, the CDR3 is TGTGCCAGCAGTTACTCACAGGGGACTTACACAGATACGCAGTATTTT.

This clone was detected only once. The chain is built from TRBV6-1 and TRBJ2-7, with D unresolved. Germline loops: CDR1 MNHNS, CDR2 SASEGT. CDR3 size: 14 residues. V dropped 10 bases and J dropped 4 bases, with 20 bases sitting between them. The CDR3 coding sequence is TGTGCCAATCACCGCGCCCGAGGCCCGTACGAGCAGTACTTC. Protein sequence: CANHRARGPYEQYF.

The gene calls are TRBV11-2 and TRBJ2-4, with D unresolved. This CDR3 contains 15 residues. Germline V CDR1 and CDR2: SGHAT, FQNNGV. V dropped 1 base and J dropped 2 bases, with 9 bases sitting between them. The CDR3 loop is CASSLVSGSKNIQYF. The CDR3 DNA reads TGTGCCAGCAGCTTAGTGTCGGGTTCCAAAAACATTCAGTACTTC.

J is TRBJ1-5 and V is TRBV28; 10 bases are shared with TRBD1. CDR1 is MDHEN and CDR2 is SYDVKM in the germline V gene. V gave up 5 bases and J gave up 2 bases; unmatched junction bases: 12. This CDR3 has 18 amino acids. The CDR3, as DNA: TGTGCCAGCAGTCGCAGGGGACAGGGGTTGTTGGGCAATCAGCCCCAGCATTTT. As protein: CASSRRGQGLLGNQPQHF.

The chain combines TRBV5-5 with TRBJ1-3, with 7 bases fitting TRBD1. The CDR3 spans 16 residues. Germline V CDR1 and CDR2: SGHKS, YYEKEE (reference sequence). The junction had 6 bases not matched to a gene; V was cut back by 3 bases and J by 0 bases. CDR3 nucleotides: TGTGCCAGCAGCTCCCGGGGACAGAGCTCTGGAAACACCATATATTTT. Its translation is CASSSRGQSSGNTIYF.

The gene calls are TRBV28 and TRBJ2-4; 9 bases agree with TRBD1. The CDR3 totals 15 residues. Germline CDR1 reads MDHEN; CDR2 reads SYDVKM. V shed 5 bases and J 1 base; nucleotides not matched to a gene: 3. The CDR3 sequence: CASSRDRAAKNIQYF. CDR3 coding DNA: TGTGCCAGCAGTCGGGACAGGGCCGCCAAAAACATTCAGTACTTC.

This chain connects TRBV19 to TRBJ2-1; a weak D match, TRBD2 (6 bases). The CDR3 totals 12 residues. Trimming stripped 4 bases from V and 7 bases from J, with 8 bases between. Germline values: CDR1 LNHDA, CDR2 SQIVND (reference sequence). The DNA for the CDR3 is TGTGCCAGTAGTAGGGACTGGAATGAGCAGTTCTTC. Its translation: CASSRDWNEQFF.

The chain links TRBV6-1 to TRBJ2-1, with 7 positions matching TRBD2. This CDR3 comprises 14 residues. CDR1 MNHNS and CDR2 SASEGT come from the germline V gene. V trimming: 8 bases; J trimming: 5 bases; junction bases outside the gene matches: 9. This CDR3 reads CASSPSGANNEQFF. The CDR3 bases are TGTGCCAGCTCCCCCAGCGGGGCCAACAATGAGCAGTTCTTC.

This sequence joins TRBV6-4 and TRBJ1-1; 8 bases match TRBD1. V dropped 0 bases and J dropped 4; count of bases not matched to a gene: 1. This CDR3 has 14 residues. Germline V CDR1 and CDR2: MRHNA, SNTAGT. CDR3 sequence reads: CASSDSDRGTEAFF. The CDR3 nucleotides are TGTGCCAGCAGTGACTCAGACAGGGGCACTGAAGCTTTCTTT.